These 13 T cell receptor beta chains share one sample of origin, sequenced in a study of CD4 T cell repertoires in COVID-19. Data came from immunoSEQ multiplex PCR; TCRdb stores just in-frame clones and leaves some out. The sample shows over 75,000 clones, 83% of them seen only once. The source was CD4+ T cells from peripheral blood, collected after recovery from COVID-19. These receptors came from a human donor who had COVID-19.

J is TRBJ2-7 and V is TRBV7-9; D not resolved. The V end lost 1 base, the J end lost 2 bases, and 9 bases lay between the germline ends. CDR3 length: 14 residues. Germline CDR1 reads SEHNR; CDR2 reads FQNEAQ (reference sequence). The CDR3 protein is CASSLVGRAYEQYF. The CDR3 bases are TGTGCCAGCAGCTTAGTGGGCCGAGCCTACGAGCAGTACTTC.

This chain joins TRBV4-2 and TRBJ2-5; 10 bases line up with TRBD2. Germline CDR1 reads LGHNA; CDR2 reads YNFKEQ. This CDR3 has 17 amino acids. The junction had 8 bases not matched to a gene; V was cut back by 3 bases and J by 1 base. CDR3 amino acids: CASSQGGASGSQETQYF. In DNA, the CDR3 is TGTGCCAGCAGCCAGGGAGGCGCTAGCGGGAGCCAAGAGACCCAGTACTTC.

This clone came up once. The CDR3 sequence is CASRAGAAAKNIQYF. The CDR3 DNA reads TGTGCCAGCAGGGCGGGGGCCGCAGCCAAAAACATTCAGTACTTC. The gene calls are TRBV28 and TRBJ2-4; possible D gene TRBD2, 7 bases. Per the germline V gene, CDR1 is MDHEN and CDR2 is SYDVKM. V was cut by 6 bases and J by 0 bases, with 12 bases left in between. This CDR3 is built from 15 residues. The variable domain in full, completed from reference TRBV28 and TRBJ2-4, reads DVKVTQSSRYLVKRTGEKVFLECVQDMDHENMFWYRQDPGLGLRLIYFSYDVKMKEKGDIPEGYSVSREKKERFSLILESASTNQTSMYLCASRAGAAAKNIQYFGAGTRLSVL.

The chain's CDR3 is CASSGAGNEQFF. In DNA, the CDR3 is TGTGCCAGCAGTGGAGCGGGCAATGAGCAGTTCTTC. The J gene is TRBJ2-1, the V gene TRBV2; weak D call: TRBD2 (6 bases). V gave up 4 bases and J gave up 6 bases, with 7 bases separating them. This CDR3 region has 12 residues. Per the germline V gene, CDR1 is SNHLY and CDR2 is FYNNEI.

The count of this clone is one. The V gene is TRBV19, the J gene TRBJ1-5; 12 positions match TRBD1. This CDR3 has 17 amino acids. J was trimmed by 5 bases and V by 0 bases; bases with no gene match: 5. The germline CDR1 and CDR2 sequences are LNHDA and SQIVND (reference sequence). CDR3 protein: CASSIDGTGGSHQPQHF. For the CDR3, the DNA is TGTGCCAGTAGTATAGATGGGACAGGGGGCTCACATCAGCCCCAGCATTTT.

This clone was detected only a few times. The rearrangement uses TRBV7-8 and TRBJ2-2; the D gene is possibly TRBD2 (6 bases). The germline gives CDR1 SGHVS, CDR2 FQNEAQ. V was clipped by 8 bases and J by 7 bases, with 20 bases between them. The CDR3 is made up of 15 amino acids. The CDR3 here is CASLKIGGFDGELFF. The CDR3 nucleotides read TGTGCCAGCCTAAAAATCGGGGGATTTGACGGGGAGCTGTTTTTT.

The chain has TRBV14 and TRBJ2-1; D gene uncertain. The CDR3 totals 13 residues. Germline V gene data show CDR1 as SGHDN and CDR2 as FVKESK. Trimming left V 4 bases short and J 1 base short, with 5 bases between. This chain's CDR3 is CASSLQSYNEQFF. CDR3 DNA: TGTGCCAGCAGCCTCCAGTCCTACAATGAGCAGTTCTTC.

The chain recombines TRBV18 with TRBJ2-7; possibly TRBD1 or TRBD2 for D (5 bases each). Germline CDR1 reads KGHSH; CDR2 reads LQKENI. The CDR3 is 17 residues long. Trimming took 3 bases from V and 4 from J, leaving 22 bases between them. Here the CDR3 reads CASSPNLRDRGLYEQYF. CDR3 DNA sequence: TGTGCCAGCTCACCGAATCTCCGGGACCGCGGCCTGTACGAGCAGTACTTC.

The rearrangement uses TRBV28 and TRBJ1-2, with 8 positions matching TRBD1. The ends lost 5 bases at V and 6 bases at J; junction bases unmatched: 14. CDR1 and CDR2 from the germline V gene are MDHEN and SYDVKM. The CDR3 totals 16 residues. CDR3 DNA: TGTGCCAGCAGTCAATTGGGGTGGCAGGGGGCAGATGGCTACACCTTC. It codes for CASSQLGWQGADGYTF.

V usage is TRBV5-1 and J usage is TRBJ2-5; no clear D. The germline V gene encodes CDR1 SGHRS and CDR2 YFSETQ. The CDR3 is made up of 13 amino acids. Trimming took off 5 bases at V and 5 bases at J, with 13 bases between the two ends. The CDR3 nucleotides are TGCGCCAGCAGGCCCCCCGCTCCCGAGACCCAGTACTTC. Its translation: CASRPPAPETQYF.

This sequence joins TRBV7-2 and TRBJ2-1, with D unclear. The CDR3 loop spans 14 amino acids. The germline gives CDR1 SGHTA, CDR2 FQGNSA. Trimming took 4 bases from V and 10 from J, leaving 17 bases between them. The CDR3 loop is CASSYWALGSEQFF. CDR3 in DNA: TGTGCCAGCAGCTACTGGGCCCTCGGGTCGGAGCAGTTCTTC.

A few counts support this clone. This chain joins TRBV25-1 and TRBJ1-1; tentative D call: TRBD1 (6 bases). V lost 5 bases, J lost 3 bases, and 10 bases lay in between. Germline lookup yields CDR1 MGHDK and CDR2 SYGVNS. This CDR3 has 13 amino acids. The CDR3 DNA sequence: TGTGCCAGCAGTCAGCAGGGGTACACTGAAGCTTTCTTT. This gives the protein CASSQQGYTEAFF.

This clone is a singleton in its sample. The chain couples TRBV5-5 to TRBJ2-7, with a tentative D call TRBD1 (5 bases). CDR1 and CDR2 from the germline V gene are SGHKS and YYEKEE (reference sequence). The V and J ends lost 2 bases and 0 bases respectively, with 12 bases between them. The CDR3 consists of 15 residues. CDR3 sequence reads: CASSLRGGLSYEQYF. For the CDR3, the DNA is TGTGCCAGCAGCTTAAGGGGTGGCCTCTCCTACGAGCAGTACTTC. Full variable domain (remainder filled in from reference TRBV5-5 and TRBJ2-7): DAGVTQSPTHLIKTRGQQVTLRCSPISGHKSVSWYQQVLGQGPQFIFQYYEKEERGRGNFPDRFSARQFPNYSSELNVNALLLGDSALYLCASSLRGGLSYEQYFGPGTRLTVT.